This TCR beta chain was recovered during a study of CD8+ T cells in alopecia areata. In the study overall: Percent of scalp involved defined treated patients' severity scores.

Treatment indicated: oral pan-JAK inhibitor, 5-10 mg twice daily. The sequencing template was cDNA reverse transcribed from extracted RNA. Clones were read by immunoSEQ multiplex PCR, and TCRdb kept only the in-frame ones, dropping some. The sample consists of 100,000 or so clones, roughly 60% of them appearing once. This CDR3 has 14 amino acids. CDR1 and CDR2 from the germline V gene are MNHEY and SMNVEV (reference sequence). V was pared by 3 bases and J by 0 bases, with 5 bases between. The sequence was collected from a human donor with alopecia areata. Source: CD8+ T cells sorted from blood, taken between weeks 55 and 65, from a patient treated with tofacitinib. V and J are TRBV27 and TRBJ1-4; D not resolved. DNA of the CDR3: TGTGCCAGCAGTTTCGGACCAACTAATGAAAAACTGTTTTTT. The encoded protein is CASSFGPTNEKLFF.